The 10 T cell receptor beta chains given below trace back to one sample, sequenced in a study of T cells in Graves' hyperthyroidism and ophthalmopathy. Amplification of TCR beta CDR3 regions was performed using RNA transcripts as template. Carried out on the TCR CDR3, a first-round RT-PCR used the HTBI primer set. In TCRdb, the multiplex PCR reads were re-called with MiXCR into one record per CDR3 protein. The sample lists almost 600,000 distinct CDR3 sequences, more than 45% occurring once. The sequenced sample consisted of peripheral blood or thyroid tissue (not recorded which). Receptors originate from a young woman with Graves' hyperthyroidism.

In the case of this clonotype: The junction departs from the called germline gene at one end, perhaps through a read error. V and J are TRBV20-1 and TRBJ2-5; tentatively, D is TRBD1 or TRBD2 (5 bases each). This CDR3 comprises 14 residues. CDR1 is DFQATT and CDR2 is SNEGSKA in the germline V gene (reference sequence). The CDR3: CSASAGTSKETQYW. CDR3 nucleotides: TGCAGTGCTAGCGCTGGGACCAGCAAAGAGACCCAGTACTGG.

This clonotype was seen at least ten times. This rearrangement joins TRBV10-3 to TRBJ2-5; D is undetermined. The germline V gene has CDR1 ENHRY and CDR2 SYGVKD. The V end lost 0 bases, the J end lost 3 bases, and 5 bases lay between the germline ends. The CDR3 sequence is 13 residues long. The CDR3 coding sequence is TGTGCCATCAGTGAGTCAACAGAAGAGACCCAGTACTTC. Amino acids: CAISESTEETQYF.

At least ten counts were recorded for this clonotype. The rearrangement links TRBV7-9 to TRBJ1-5, with D tentatively TRBD1 (5 bases). Germline CDR1 reads SEHNR; CDR2 reads FQNEAQ (reference sequence). This CDR3 is 14 amino acids long. With 5 bases removed from V and 11 bases from J, the gap between germline ends came to 19 bases. CDR3 nucleotide sequence: TGTGCCAGCAGCCCTGGCACTCTTGGGGGGTCCCAGCATTTT. Its translation is CASSPGTLGGSQHF.

The chain couples TRBV12-5 to TRBJ2-7; a weak D match, TRBD2 (5 bases). The V gene lost 0 bases and the J gene lost 2 bases, with 14 bases spanning the gap. Germline V gene sequence: CDR1 LGHNT, CDR2 FRNRAP. The CDR3 totals 16 residues. CDR3 loop: CASGLVPGGLTYEQYF. The CDR3 nucleotides are TGTGCTAGTGGTTTGGTACCTGGCGGGCTTACCTACGAGCAGTACTTC.

This clonotype was detected ten times or more. This chain joins TRBV18 and TRBJ2-5, with 9 bases aligning to TRBD2. Looked up from germline, CDR1 is KGHSH and CDR2 is LQKENI. V shed 0 bases and J 4 bases; nucleotides not matched to a gene: 6. The CDR3 loop spans 16 amino acids. The CDR3 is CASSPPTSGLPETQYF. CDR3 DNA sequence: TGTGCCAGCTCACCACCGACTAGCGGACTACCAGAGACCCAGTACTTC.

This chain joins TRBV30 and TRBJ2-2; no firm D call. V was pared by 0 bases and J by 4 bases, with 12 bases between. The germline CDR1 and CDR2 sequences are GTSNPN and SVGIG (reference sequence). The length of the CDR3 is 15 residues. CDR3 sequence: CAWSVLIKRTGELFF. CDR3 nucleotides: TGTGCCTGGAGTGTACTTATTAAACGCACCGGGGAGCTGTTTTTT.

This chain connects TRBV12-3 or TRBV12-4 to TRBJ2-3; a weak D match, TRBD2 (6 bases). This CDR3 region has 14 residues. Deletions cut 9 bases from V and 4 bases from J, with 17 bases between. This CDR3 is CASWAGGLPDTQYF. CDR3 nucleotides: TGTGCCAGTTGGGCTGGGGGACTGCCAGATACGCAGTATTTT.

This clonotype was seen many times. The chain links TRBV10-3 to TRBJ2-7; D could derive from TRBD1 or TRBD2 (5 bases each). Germline V CDR1 and CDR2: ENHRY, SYGVKD. Between the trimmed V and J ends, which lost 4 bases and 5 bases, there was a span of 21 bases. The CDR3 has 16 residues. The CDR3: CAISAVHGKGTHEQYF. CDR3 sequence (DNA): TGTGCCATCAGTGCCGTCCATGGTAAGGGGACCCACGAGCAGTACTTC.

The V gene is TRBV7-9, the J gene TRBJ2-2; 8 nucleotides match TRBD1. Germline V gene sequence: CDR1 SEHNR, CDR2 FQNEAQ (reference sequence). V shed 6 bases and J 0 bases; nucleotides not matched to a gene: 6. The CDR3 runs 16 residues. In nucleotides, the CDR3 is TGTGCCAGCAGTACCGGGACAGGTTCGAACACCGGGGAGCTGTTTTTT. This codes for CASSTGTGSNTGELFF.

The chain has TRBV13 and TRBJ2-2, with TRBD2 matching 8 bases. The CDR3 is made up of 17 amino acids. CDR1 PRHDT and CDR2 FYEKMQ come from the germline V gene (reference sequence). The ends lost 0 bases at V and 2 bases at J; junction bases unmatched: 5. CDR3 sequence (DNA): TGTGCCAGCAGCTTAGGCTTTAGCGGGATAAACACCGGGGAGCTGTTTTTT. Its translation: CASSLGFSGINTGELFF.